Listed below are T cell receptor beta chains from one sample, sequenced in a study of blood T cells in healthy people across ages. TCRdb re-derived calls from the 5' RACE reads in MiXCR, one entry per CDR3 protein. The table includes 720,000 or so distinct CDR3 sequences, approximately 40% detected once. The sequenced sample was blood. These receptors all stem from a man older than 75 in good health. Each CDR3 is given with its conserved first and last residue. D genes are given only for firm matches. Only some rows state a clone size, as once, few, many or a class for expanded clones.

clone_size	j_call	d_call	v_call	cdr3_nt	cdr3_aa
few	TRBJ2-1	TRBD1	TRBV9	TGTGCCAGCAGCGGGGGACAGGGGGCCTACAATGAGCAGTTCTTC	CASSGGQGAYNEQFF
.	TRBJ1-1	.	TRBV29-1	TGCAGCGTTGTGAATAACATGAACACTGAAGCTTTCTTT	CSVVNNMNTEAFF
.	TRBJ2-7	.	TRBV7-2	TGTGGGAGTTCGATCGCCATTTATTCCGAGCAGTACTTC	CGSSIAIYSEQYF
.	TRBJ2-6	TRBD1	TRBV7-8	TGTGCCAGCAGCTTGGGACAGGGGTACTCTGGGGCCAACGTCCTGACTTTC	CASSLGQGYSGANVLTF
.	TRBJ2-1	TRBD2	TRBV7-3	TGTGCCAGCAGCCCTCCTCCGGGAGGGCCGGGGAATGAGCAGTTCTTC	CASSPPPGGPGNEQFF
.	TRBJ2-7	TRBD2	TRBV6-5	TGTGCCAGCAGTTACTCGACTAGCGGGAACCTCTACGAGCAGTACTTC	CASSYSTSGNLYEQYF
.	TRBJ2-3	TRBD1	TRBV12-3/TRBV12-4	TGTGCCAGCCGTGGGACAGGGGGTAGCACAGATACGCAGTATTTT	CASRGTGGSTDTQYF
.	TRBJ1-2	TRBD1	TRBV6-1	TGTGCCAGCAGTGAAGCGGGTAGGGGGCGACGTGGCTACACCTTC	CASSEAGRGRRGYTF
.	TRBJ1-2	.	TRBV4-1	TGCGCCAGCAGCCAAAGATCCCCAGCGAACTATGGCTACACCTTC	CASSQRSPANYGYTF
.	TRBJ2-7	.	TRBV28	TGTGCCAGCAGATCTATGAGAGACCTAACTTACGAGCAGTACTTC	CASRSMRDLTYEQYF
.	TRBJ2-3	.	TRBV6-1	TGTGCCAGCAGTCGGGACCCCCGTGATACGCAGTATTTT	CASSRDPRDTQYF
few	TRBJ2-7	.	TRBV7-2	TGTGCCAGCAGACCGAACCGGGTCGAGTCGTACGAGCAGTACTTC	CASRPNRVESYEQYF
.	TRBJ1-2	.	TRBV20-1	TGCAGTGCTAGTCCCGGGCCCAGCGCCTATAGTTACACCTTC	CSASPGPSAYSYTF
.	TRBJ1-5	.	TRBV12-3/TRBV12-4	TGTGCCAGCAGTTTCGGGGGGTCCAATCAGCCCCAGCATTTT	CASSFGGSNQPQHF
few	TRBJ2-7	.	TRBV5-1	TGCGCCAGCAGCGTGGACGGCTTCTCCTACGAGCAGTACTTC	CASSVDGFSYEQYF
few	TRBJ1-1	.	TRBV6-4	TGTGCCAGCAAAGTAGGAGACTCCTCCACTGAAGCTTTCTTT	CASKVGDSSTEAFF
once	TRBJ1-1	TRBD1	TRBV5-1	TGCGCCAGCAGCCAAGTCCGGGACAGCCTCGCTGAAGCTTTCTTT	CASSQVRDSLAEAFF
once	TRBJ1-1	.	TRBV13	TGTGCCAGCAGTAAGAGGGGTGGCGGTGAAGCTTTCTTT	CASSKRGGGEAFF
few	TRBJ2-1	.	TRBV7-9	TGTGCCAGCAGCTTAGCTTCACCTAGGCCGTTCTTC	CASSLASPRPFF
.	TRBJ2-1	.	TRBV6-5	TGTGCCAGCAGTCTGCCACGCGGGACTGGGGTTAATGAGCAGTTCTTC	CASSLPRGTGVNEQFF
few	TRBJ1-6	TRBD1	TRBV10-3	TGTGCCATCAGGCTGGGACAGGGAGATAATTCACCCCTCCACTTT	CAIRLGQGDNSPLHF
.	TRBJ2-6	.	TRBV7-9	TGTGCCAGCAGCCCCCGGGTGCCTGGGGCCAACGTCCTGACTTTC	CASSPRVPGANVLTF
.	TRBJ2-4	TRBD2	TRBV6-2/TRBV6-3	TGTGCCAGCAGTCCTGGGACTAGAGAGACCCGGTACTTC	CASSPGTRETRYF
few	TRBJ2-7	.	TRBV5-1	TGCGCCAGCAGCTTGATAGCCAGGCCCTCCTACGAGCAGTACTTC	CASSLIARPSYEQYF
few	TRBJ2-3	.	TRBV7-2	TGTGCCAGCTCTCTGGACGGCGTGGGCCTAGATACGCAGTATTTT	CASSLDGVGLDTQYF
few	TRBJ1-2	.	TRBV28	TGTGCCAGCAGAGAACAGGGACGTAACTATGGCTACACCTTC	CASREQGRNYGYTF
.	TRBJ2-7	TRBD1	TRBV20-1	TGCAGTGCTAGAGACGGGACAGTCGCCTCCTACGAGCAGTACTTC	CSARDGTVASYEQYF
.	TRBJ2-5	.	TRBV3-1	TGTGCTAGCAGCCAAGATCTGAGCACGGAGACCCAGTACTTC	CASSQDLSTETQYF
.	TRBJ2-7	TRBD1	TRBV18	TGTGCCAGCTCACCACCCGGACAGGAGTACGAGCAGTACTTC	CASSPPGQEYEQYF